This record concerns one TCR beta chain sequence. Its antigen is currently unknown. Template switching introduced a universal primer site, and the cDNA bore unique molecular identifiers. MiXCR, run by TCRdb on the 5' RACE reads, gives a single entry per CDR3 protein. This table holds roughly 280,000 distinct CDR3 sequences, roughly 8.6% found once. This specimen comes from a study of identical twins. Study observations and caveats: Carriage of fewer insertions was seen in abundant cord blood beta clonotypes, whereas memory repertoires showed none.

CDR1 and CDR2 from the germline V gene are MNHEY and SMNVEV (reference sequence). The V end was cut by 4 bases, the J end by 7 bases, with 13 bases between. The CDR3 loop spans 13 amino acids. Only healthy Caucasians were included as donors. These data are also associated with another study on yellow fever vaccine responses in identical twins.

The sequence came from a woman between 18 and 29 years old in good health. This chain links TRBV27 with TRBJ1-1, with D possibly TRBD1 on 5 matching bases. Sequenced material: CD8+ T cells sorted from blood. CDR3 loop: CASSSPGRGEAFF. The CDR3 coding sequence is TGTGCCAGCAGTTCTCCAGGGAGGGGTGAAGCTTTCTTT.